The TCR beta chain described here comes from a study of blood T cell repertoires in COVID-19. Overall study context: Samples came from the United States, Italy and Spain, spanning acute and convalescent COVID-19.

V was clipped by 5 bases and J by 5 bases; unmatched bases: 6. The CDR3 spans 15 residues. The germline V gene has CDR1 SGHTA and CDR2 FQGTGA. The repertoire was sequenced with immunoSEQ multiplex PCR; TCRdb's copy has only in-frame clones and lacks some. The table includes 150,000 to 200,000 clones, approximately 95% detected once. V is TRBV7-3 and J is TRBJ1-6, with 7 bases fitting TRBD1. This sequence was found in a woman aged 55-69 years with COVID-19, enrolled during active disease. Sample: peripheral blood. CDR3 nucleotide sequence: TGTGCCAGCAGCCCCGGACAGGCACATAATTCACCCCTCCACTTT. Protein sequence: CASSPGQAHNSPLHF. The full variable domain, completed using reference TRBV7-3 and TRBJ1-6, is GAGVSQTPSNKVTEKGKYVELRCDPISGHTALYWYRQSLGQGPEFLIYFQGTGAADDSGLPNDRFFAVRPEGSVSTLKIQRTERGDSAVYLCASSPGQAHNSPLHFGNGTRLTVT.